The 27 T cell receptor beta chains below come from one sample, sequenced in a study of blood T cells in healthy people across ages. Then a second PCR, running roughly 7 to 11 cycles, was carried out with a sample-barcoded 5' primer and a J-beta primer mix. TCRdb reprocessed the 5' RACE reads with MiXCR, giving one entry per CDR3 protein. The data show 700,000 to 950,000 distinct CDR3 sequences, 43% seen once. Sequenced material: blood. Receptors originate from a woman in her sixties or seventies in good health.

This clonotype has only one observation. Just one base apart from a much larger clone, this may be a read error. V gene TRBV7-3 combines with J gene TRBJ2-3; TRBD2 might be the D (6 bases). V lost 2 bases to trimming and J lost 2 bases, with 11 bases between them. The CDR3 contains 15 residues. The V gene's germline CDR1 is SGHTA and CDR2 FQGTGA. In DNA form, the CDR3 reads TGTGCCAGCAGCTTAGTAACGGGACTCACAGATACGCAGTATTTT. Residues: CASSLVTGLTDTQYF. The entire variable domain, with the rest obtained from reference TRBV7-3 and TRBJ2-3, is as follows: GAGVSQTPSNKVTEKGKYVELRCDPISGHTALYWYRQSLGQGPEFLIYFQGTGAADDSGLPNDRFFAVRPEGSVSTLKIQRTERGDSAVYLCASSLVTGLTDTQYFGPGTRLTVL.

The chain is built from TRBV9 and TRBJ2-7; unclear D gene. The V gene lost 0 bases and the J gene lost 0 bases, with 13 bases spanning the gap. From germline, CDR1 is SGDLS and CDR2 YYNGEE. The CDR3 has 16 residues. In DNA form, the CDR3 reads TGTGCCAGCAGCGTAGGTCCAGGCACTACCTCCTACGAGCAGTACTTC. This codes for CASSVGPGTTSYEQYF.

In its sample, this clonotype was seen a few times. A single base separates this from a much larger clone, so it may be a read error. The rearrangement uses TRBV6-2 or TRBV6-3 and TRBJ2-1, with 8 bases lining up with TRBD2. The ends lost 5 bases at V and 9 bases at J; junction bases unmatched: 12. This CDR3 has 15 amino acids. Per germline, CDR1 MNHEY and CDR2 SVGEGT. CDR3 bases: TGTGCCAGCAGTCCCGCACGAGCGGGGGTTGGTGAGCAGTTCTTC. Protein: CASSPARAGVGEQFF.

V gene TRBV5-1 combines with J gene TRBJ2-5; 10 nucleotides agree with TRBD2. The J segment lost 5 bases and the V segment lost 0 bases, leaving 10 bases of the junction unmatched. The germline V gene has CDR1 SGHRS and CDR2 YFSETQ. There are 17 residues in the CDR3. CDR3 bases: TGCGCCAGCAGCTTGGCTCCCGCGCTAGCGGGGGCTGAGACCCAGTACTTC. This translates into CASSLAPALAGAETQYF.

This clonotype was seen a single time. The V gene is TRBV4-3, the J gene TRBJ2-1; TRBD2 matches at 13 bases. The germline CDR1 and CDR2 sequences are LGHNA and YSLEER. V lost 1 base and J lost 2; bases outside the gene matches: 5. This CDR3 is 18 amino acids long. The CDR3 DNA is TGCGCCAGCAGCCAAGCAGGGGGACTAGCGGGAACCTACAATGAGCAGTTCTTC. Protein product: CASSQAGGLAGTYNEQFF.

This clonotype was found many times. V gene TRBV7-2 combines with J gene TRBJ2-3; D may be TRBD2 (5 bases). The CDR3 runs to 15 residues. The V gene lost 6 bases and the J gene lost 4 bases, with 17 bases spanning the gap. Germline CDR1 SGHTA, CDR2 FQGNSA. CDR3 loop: CASSSLVRNPDTQYF. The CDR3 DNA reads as TGTGCCAGCAGTTCACTAGTAAGGAACCCAGATACGCAGTATTTT.

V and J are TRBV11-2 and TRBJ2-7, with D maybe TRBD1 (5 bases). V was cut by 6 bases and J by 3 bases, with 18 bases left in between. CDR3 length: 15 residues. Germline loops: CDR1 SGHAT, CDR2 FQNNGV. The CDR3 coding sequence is TGTGCCAGCAGACCCTTGAAACAGGATCGCTACGAGCAGTACTTC. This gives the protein CASRPLKQDRYEQYF.

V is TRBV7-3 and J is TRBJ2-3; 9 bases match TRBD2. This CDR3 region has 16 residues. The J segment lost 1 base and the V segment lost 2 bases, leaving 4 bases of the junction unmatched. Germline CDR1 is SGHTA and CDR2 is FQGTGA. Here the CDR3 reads CASSLWASGGTDTQYF. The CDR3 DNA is TGTGCCAGCAGCTTATGGGCTAGCGGGGGCACAGATACGCAGTATTTT.

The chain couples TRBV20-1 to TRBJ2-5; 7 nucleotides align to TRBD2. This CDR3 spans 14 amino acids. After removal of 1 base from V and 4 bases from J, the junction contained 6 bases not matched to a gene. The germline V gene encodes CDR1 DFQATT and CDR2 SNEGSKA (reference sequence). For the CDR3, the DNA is TGCAGTGCTAGAGCCGGACTAGGGGCAGAGACCCAGTACTTC. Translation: CSARAGLGAETQYF.

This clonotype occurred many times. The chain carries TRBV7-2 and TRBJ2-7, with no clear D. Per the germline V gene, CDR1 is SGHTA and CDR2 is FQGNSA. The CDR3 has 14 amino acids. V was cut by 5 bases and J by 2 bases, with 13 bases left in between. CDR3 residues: CASSQLVGTYEQYF. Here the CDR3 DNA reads TGTGCCAGCAGCCAATTGGTAGGAACCTACGAGCAGTACTTC.

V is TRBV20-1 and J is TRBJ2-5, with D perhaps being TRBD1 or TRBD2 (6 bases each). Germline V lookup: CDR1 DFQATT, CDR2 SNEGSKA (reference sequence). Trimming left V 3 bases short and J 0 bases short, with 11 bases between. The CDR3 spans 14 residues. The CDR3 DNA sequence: TGCAGTGCTAGGGACGGGGGCCACCAAGAGACCCAGTACTTC. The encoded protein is CSARDGGHQETQYF.

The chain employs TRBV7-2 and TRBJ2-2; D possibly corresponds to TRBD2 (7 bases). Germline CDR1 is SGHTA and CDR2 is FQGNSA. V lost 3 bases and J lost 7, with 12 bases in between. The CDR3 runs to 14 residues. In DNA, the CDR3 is TGTGCCAGCAGCTTCGGGGGGCAAGGCGGGGAGCTGTTTTTT. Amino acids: CASSFGGQGGELFF.

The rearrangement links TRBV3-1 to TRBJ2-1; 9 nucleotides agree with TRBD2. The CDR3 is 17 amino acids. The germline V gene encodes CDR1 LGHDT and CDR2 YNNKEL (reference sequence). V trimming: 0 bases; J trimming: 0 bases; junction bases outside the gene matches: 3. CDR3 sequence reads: CASSQELAGYSYNEQFF. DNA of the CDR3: TGTGCCAGCAGCCAAGAACTAGCGGGTTACTCCTACAATGAGCAGTTCTTC.

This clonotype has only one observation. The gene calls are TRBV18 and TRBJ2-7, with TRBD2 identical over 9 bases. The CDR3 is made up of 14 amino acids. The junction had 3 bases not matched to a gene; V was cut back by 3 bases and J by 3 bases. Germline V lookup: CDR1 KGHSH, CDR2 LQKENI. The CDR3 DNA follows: TGTGCCAGCTCACCTCGACTAGCGGACTACGAGCAGTACTTC. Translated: CASSPRLADYEQYF. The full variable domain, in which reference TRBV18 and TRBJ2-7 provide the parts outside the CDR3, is NAGVMQNPRHLVRRRGQEARLRCSPMKGHSHVYWYRQLPEEGLKFMVYLQKENIIDESGMPKERFSAEFPKEGPSILRIQQVVRGDSAAYFCASSPRLADYEQYFGPGTRLTVT.

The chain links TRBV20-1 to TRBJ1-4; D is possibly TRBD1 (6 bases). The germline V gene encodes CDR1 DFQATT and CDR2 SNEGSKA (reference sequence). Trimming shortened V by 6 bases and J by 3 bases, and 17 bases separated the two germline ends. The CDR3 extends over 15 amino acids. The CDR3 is CSARASGQPNEKLFF. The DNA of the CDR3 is TGCAGTGCACGGGCATCAGGACAGCCTAATGAAAAACTGTTTTTT.

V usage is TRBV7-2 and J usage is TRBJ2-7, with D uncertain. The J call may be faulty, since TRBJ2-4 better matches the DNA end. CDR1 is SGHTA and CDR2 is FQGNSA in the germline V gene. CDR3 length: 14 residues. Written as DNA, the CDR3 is TGTGCCAGCAGCACGTCGGGCCCTAAAAACATTCAGTACTTC. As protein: CASSTSGPKNIQYF.

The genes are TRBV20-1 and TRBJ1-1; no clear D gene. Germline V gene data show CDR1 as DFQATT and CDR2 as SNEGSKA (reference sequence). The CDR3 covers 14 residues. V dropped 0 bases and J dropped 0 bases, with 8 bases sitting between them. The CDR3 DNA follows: TGCAGTGCTAGAGATTTGGGCTTGAACACTGAAGCTTTCTTT. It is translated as CSARDLGLNTEAFF.

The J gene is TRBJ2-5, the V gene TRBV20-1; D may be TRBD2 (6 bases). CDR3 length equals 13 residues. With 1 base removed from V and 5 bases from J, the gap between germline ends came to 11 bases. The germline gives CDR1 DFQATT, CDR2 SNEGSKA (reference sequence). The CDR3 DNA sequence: TGCAGTGCTAGAGGGGGGGTAGGGGAGACCCAGTACTTC. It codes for CSARGGVGETQYF.

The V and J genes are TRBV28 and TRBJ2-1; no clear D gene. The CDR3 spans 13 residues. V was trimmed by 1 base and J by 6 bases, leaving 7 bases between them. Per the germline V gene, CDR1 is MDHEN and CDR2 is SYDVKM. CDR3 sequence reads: CASSLYDANEQFF. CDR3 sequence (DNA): TGTGCCAGCAGTTTATACGACGCCAATGAGCAGTTCTTC.

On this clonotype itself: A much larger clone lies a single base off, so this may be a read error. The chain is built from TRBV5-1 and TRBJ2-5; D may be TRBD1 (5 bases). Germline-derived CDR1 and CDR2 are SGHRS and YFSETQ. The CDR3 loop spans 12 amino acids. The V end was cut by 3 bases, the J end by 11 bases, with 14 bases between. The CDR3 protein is CASSSGSGEQYF. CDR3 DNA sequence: TGCGCCAGCAGCTCAGGGTCGGGTGAGCAGTACTTC.

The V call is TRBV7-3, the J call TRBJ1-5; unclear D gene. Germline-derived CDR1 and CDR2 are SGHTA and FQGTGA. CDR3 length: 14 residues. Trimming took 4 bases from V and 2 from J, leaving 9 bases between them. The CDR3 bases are TGTGCCAGCAGCTCAACCGTAGGCAATCAGCCCCAGCATTTT. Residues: CASSSTVGNQPQHF.

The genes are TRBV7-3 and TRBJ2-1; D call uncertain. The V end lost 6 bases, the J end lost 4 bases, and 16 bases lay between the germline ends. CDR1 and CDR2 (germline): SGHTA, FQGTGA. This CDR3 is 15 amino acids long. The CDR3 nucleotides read TGTGCCAGCAGTCTACTCGCGGCAGTATACAATGAGCAGTTCTTC. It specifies CASSLLAAVYNEQFF.

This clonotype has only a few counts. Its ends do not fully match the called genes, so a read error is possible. For the CDR3, the DNA is TGTACCAGCAGCCGAGCCCGGGACGGGACAGAGCAGTACTTC. It encodes CTSSRARDGTEQYF. V gene TRBV16 combines with J gene TRBJ2-7; tentative D call: TRBD1 (6 bases). The length of the CDR3 is 14 residues. Germline assignment: CDR1 KGHSY and CDR2 FQNENV.

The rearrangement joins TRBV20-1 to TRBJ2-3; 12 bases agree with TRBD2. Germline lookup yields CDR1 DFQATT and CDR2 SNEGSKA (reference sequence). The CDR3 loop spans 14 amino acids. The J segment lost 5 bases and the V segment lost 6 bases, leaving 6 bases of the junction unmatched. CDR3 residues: CSALAGGQLDTQYF. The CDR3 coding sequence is TGCAGTGCCCTAGCGGGGGGGCAGCTAGATACGCAGTATTTT.

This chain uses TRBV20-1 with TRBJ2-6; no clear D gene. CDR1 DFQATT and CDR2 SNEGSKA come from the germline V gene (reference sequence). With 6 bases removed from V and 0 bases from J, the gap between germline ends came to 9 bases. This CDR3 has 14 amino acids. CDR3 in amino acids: CSAATGSGANVLTF. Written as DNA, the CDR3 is TGCAGTGCGGCGACGGGCTCTGGGGCCAACGTCCTGACTTTC.

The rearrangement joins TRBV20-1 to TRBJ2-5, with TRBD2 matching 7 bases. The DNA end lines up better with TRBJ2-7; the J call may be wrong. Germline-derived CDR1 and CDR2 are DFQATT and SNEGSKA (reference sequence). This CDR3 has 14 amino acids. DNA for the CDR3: TGCAGTGCCCCGGCGGGACTAATTCCCTACGAGCAGTACTTC. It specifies CSAPAGLIPYEQYF.

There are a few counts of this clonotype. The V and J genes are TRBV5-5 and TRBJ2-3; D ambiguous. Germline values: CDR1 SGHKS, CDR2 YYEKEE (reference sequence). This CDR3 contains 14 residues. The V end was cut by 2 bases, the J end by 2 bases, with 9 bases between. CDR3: CASSFHDDTDTQYF. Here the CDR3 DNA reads TGTGCCAGCAGCTTTCACGATGACACAGATACGCAGTATTTT.